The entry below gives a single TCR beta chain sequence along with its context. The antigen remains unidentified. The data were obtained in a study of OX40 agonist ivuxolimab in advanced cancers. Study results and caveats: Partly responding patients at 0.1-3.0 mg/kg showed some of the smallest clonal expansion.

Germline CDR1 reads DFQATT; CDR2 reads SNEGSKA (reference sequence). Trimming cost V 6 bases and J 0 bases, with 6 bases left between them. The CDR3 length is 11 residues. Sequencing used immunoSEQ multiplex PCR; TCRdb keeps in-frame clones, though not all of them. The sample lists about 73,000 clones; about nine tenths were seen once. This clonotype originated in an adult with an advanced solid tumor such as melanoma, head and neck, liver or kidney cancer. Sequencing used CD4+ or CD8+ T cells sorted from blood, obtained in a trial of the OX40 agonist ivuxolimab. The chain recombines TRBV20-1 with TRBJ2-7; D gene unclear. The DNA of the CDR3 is TGCAGTGCCCCGGACTCCTACGAGCAGTACTTC. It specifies CSAPDSYEQYF.